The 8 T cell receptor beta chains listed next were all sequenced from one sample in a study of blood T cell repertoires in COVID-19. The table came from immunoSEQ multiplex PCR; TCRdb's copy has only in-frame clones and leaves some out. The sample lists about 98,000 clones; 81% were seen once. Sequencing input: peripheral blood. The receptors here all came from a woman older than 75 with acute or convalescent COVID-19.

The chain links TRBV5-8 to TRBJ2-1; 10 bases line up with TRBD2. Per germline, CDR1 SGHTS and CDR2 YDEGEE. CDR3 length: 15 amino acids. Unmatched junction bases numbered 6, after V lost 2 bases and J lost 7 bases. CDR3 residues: CASSFKRGGRNEQFF. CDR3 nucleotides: TGTGCCAGCAGCTTCAAGCGGGGGGGCCGAAATGAGCAGTTCTTC. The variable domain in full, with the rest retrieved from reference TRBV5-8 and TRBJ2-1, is EAGVTQSPTHLIKTRGQQATLRCSPISGHTSVYWYQQALGLGLQFLLWYDEGEERNRGNFPPRFSGRQFPNYSSELNVNALELEDSALYLCASSFKRGGRNEQFFGPGTRLTVL.

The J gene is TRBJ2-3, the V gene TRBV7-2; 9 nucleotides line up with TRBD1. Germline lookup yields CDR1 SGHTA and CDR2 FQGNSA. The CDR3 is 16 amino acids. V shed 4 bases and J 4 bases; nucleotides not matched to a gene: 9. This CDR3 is CASSSGQGHSSDTQYF. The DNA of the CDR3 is TGTGCCAGCAGCTCAGGACAGGGGCATTCTTCAGATACGCAGTATTTT.

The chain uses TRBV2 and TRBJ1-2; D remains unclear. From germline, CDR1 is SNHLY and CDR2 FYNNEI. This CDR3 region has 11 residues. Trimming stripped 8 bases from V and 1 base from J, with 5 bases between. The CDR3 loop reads CASYSNYGYTF. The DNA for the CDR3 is TGTGCCAGCTACAGTAACTATGGCTACACCTTC.

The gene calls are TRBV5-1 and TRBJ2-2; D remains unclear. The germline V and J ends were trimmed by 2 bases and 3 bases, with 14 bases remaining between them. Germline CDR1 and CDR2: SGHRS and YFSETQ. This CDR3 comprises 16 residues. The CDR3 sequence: CASSLLPGVDTGELFF. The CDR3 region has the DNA TGCGCCAGCAGCTTACTCCCTGGTGTGGACACCGGGGAGCTGTTTTTT. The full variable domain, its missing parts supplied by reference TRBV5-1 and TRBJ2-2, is KAGVTQTPRYLIKTRGQQVTLSCSPISGHRSVSWYQQTPGQGLQFLFEYFSETQRNKGNFPGRFSGRQFSNSRSEMNVSTLELGDSALYLCASSLLPGVDTGELFFGEGSRLTVL.

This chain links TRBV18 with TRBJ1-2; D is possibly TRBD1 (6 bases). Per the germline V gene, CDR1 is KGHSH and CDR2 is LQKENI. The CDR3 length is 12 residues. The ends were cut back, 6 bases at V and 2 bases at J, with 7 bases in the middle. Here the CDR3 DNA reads TGTGCCAGCTCGGACAGAAACTATGGCTACACCTTC. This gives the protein CASSDRNYGYTF.

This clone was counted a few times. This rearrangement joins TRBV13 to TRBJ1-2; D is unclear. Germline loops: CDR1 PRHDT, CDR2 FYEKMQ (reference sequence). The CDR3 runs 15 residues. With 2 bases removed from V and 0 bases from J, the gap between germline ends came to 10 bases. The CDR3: CASSLLAPSNYGYTF. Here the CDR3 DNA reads TGTGCCAGCAGCTTATTGGCACCCTCTAACTATGGCTACACCTTC.

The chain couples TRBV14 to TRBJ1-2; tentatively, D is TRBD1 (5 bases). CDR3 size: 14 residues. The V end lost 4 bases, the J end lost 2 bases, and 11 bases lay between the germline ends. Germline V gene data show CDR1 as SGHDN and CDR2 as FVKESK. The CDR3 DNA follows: TGTGCCAGCAGCCCGAACCGGGGGAACTATGGCTACACCTTC. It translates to CASSPNRGNYGYTF.

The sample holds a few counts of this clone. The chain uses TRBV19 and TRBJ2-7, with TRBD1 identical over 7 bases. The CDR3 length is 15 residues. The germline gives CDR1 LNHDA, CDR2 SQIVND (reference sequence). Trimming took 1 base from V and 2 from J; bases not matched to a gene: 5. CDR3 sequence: CASSIGQGGTYEQYF. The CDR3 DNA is TGTGCCAGTAGTATAGGACAGGGTGGCACCTACGAGCAGTACTTC.